The rows below give T cell receptor beta chains drawn from one sample of a study of CD8 T cells in ankylosing spondylitis. From the 5' RACE reads, TCRdb called clonotypes with MiXCR, one entry per CDR3 protein. The repertoire consists of under 950,000 distinct CDR3 sequences, with under 20% occurring once and the leading ten covering around 19%. The sample taken for sequencing was blood, either unsorted or a sorted T cell fraction (not recorded which). Receptors originate from a male donor with ankylosing spondylitis. Each CDR3 is given with its conserved first and last residue. Each record gives: CDR3 length, J gene, V gene, CDR3 protein.

>12|TRBJ1-1|TRBV30
CACGEMNTEAFF
>14|TRBJ1-1|TRBV12-3/TRBV12-4
CASSLSRMNTEAFF
>16|TRBJ1-1|TRBV11-1
CASSLYRGRRDTEAFF
>16|TRBJ2-1|TRBV6-1
CASSFNRGQGFNEQFF
>14|TRBJ2-5|TRBV28
CASIGRPHRETQYF
>13|TRBJ2-7|TRBV18
CASSPGTLREQYF
>15|TRBJ2-7|TRBV5-6
CASSSGTHRPYEQYF
>15|TRBJ2-2|TRBV12-3/TRBV12-4
CASRLGTEPTGELFF
>18|TRBJ2-1|TRBV9
CASSGGTSGGPFYNEQFF
>16|TRBJ2-1|TRBV4-2
CASSHGLGGVGNEQFF
>15|TRBJ2-2|TRBV5-1
CASSLAGTNTGELFF
>15|TRBJ1-3|TRBV6-5
CASSPDLGSGNTIYF
>12|TRBJ2-7|TRBV7-9
CASTHEVGEQYF
>15|TRBJ2-3|TRBV10-3
CAISVKGSSTDTQYF
>18|TRBJ1-4|TRBV2
CASSERAGQGANNEKLFF
>11|TRBJ1-5|TRBV2
CASSEVGPQHF
>14|TRBJ2-7|TRBV12-3/TRBV12-4
CASSPSGGSHEQYF
>14|TRBJ2-7|TRBV7-2
CASSLALSSYEQYF
>15|TRBJ1-1|TRBV5-1
CASSRWGDSDTEAFF
>15|TRBJ2-7|TRBV6-2/TRBV6-3
CASSNDGSNSYEQYF
>15|TRBJ1-2|TRBV18
CASSPSGRQGFGYTF
>14|TRBJ2-1|TRBV29-1
CSVDDGRASNEQFF
>16|TRBJ1-5|TRBV12-3/TRBV12-4
CASSPGQAPGGQPQHF
>16|TRBJ2-1|TRBV11-3
CASSPRDGSSYNEQFF
>13|TRBJ1-1|TRBV6-1
CATSGHLNTEAFF
>15|TRBJ2-7|TRBV28
CASSPTPLTAYEQYF
>15|TRBJ1-1|TRBV5-1
CASSLRGSSNTEAFF
>14|TRBJ2-5|TRBV10-3
CAKPNLGPGETQYF
>16|TRBJ2-5|TRBV7-9
CASSFPLGTNQETQYF
>14|TRBJ2-4|TRBV10-2
CASSESTGRYIQYF
>14|TRBJ1-1|TRBV10-3
CAISETGVETEAFF
>18|TRBJ1-5|TRBV28
CASSSRGGGAGGNQPQHF
>13|TRBJ2-2|TRBV11-2
CASSLVPPGELFF
>14|TRBJ1-2|TRBV6-1
CASTPGQGAYGYTF
>14|TRBJ2-7|TRBV2
CASRGTGVSYEQYF
>13|TRBJ1-1|TRBV6-1
CASSLGTIAEAFF
>17|TRBJ2-1|TRBV10-3
CAISDPGLAVDHNEQFF
>13|TRBJ2-7|TRBV12-3/TRBV12-4
CASSPRQSYEQYF
>16|TRBJ2-5|TRBV7-2
CASSLIPGSSQETQYF
>14|TRBJ2-3|TRBV2
CASKTVDPSDTQYF
>15|TRBJ2-2|TRBV25-1
CASSALEARTGELFF
>13|TRBJ2-5|TRBV5-1
CASSLVGEETQYF
>14|TRBJ2-1|TRBV12-3/TRBV12-4
CASSRDWGWDEQFF